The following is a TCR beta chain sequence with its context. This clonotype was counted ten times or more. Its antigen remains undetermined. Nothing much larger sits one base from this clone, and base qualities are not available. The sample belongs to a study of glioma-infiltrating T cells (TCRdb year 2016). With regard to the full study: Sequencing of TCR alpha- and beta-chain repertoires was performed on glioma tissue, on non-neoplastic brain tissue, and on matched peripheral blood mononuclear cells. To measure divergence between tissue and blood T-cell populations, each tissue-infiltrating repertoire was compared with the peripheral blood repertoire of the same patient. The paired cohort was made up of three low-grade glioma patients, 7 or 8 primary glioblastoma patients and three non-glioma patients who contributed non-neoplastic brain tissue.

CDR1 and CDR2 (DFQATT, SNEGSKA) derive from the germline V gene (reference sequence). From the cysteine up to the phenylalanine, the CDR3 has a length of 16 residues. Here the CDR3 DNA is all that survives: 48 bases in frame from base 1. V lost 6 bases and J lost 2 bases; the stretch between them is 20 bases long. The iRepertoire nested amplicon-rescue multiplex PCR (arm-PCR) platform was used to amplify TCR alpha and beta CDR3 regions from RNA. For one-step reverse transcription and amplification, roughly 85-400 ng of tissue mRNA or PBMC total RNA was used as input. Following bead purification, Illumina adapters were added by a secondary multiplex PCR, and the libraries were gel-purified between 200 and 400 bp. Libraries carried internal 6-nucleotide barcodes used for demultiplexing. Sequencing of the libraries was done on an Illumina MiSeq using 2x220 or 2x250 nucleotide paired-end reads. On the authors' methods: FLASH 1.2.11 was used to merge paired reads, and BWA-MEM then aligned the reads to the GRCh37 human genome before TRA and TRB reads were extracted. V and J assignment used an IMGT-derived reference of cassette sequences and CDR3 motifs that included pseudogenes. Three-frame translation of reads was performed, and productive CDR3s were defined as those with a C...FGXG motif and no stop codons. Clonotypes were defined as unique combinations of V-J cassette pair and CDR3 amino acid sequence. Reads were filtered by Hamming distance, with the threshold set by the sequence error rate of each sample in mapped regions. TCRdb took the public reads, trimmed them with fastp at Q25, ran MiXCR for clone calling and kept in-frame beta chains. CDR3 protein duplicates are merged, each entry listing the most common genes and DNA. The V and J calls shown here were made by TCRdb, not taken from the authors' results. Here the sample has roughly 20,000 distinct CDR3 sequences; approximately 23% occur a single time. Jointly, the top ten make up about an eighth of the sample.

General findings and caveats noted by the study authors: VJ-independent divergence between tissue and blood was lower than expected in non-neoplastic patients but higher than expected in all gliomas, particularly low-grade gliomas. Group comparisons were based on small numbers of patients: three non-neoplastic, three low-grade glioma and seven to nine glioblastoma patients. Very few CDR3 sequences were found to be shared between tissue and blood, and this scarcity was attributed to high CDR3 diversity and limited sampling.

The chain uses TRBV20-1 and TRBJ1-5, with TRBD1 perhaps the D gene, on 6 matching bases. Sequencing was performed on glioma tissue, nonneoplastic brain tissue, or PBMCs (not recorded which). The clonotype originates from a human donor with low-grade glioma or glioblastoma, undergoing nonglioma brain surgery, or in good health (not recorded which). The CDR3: CSATSGGRRGNQPQHF. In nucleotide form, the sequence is TGCAGTGCCACGTCGGGGGGCAGGAGAGGCAATCAGCCCCAGCATTTT.